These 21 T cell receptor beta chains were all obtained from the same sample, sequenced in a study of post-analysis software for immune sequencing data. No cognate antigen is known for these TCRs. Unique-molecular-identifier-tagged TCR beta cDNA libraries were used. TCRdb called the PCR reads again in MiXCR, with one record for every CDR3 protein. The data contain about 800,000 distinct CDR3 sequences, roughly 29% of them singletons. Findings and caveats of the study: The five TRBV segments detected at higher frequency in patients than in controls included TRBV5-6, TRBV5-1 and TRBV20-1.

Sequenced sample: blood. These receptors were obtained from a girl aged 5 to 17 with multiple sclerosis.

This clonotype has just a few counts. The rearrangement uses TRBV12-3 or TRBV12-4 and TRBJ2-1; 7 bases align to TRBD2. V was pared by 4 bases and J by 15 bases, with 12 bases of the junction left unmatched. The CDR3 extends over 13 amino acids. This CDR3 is CASSSYMGGEAFF. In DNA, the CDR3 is TGTGCCAGCAGTTCCTATATGGGAGGGGAAGCGTTCTTC.

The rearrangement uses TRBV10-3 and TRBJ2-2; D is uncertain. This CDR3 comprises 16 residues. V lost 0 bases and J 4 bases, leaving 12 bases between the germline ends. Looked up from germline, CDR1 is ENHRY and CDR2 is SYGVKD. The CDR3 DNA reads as TGTGCCATCAGTGAGTCGTTGGTGGAAGTCACCGGGGAGCTGTTTTTT. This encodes CAISESLVEVTGELFF.

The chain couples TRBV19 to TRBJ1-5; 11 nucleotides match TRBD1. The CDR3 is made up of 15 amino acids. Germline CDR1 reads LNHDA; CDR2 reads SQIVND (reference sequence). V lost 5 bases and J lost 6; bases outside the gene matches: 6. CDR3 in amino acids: CASSPSGTGGQPQHF. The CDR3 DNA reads TGTGCCAGTAGTCCATCCGGGACAGGGGGTCAGCCCCAGCATTTT.

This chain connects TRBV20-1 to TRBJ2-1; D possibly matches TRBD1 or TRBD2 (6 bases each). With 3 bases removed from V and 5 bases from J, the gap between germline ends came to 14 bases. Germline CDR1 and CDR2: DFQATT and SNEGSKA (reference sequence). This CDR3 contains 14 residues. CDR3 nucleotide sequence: TGCAGTGCTAGTAGGAGGGGACAAAACAATGAGCAGTTCTTC. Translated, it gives CSASRRGQNNEQFF.

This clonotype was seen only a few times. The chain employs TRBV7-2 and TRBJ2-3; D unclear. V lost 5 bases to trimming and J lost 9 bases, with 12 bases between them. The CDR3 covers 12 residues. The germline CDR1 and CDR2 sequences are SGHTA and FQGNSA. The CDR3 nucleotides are TGTGCCAGCAGCCCCCCGGATCCCACGCAGTATTTT. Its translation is CASSPPDPTQYF.

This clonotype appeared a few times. The CDR3 nucleotides are TGTGCCAGCAGTTTTCAGGGGGCGGACCAGCCCCAGCATTTT. Protein: CASSFQGADQPQHF. The chain uses TRBV27 and TRBJ1-5; TRBD1 agrees at 8 bases. CDR3 length equals 14 residues. Trimming at V came to 3 bases and at J to 7 bases, leaving 5 bases not matched to a gene. Germline loops: CDR1 MNHEY, CDR2 SMNVEV (reference sequence).

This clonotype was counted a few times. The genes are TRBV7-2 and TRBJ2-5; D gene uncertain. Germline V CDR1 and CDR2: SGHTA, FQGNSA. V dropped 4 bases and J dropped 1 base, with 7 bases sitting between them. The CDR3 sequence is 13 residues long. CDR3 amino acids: CASSYGPQETQYF. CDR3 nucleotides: TGTGCCAGCAGCTACGGCCCCCAAGAGACCCAGTACTTC.

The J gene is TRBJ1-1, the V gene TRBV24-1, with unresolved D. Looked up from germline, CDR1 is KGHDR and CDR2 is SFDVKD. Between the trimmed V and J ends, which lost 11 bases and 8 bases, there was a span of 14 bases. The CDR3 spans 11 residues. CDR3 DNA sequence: TGTGCCAGCATGTTTGGGTCGGAAGCTTTCTTT. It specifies CASMFGSEAFF.

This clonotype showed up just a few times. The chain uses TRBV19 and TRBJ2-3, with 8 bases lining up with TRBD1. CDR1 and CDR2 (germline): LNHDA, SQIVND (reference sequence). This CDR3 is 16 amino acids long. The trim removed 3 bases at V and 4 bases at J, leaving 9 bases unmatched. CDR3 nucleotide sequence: TGTGCCAGTAGTATTTTTGGCCAGGGGGCGGCAGATACGCAGTATTTT. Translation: CASSIFGQGAADTQYF. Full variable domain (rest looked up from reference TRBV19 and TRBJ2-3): DGGITQSPKYLFRKEGQNVTLSCEQNLNHDAMYWYRQDPGQGLRLIYYSQIVNDFQKGDIAEGYSVSREKKESFPLTVTSAQKNPTAFYLCASSIFGQGAADTQYFGPGTRLTVL.

The CDR3, as DNA: TGTGCCAGCAGCGTCTCAGGGACAGACTTATACGAGCAGTACTTC. Encoded protein: CASSVSGTDLYEQYF. V and J are TRBV7-2 and TRBJ2-7; 7 nucleotides align to TRBD1. CDR3 length equals 15 residues. V trimming: 5 bases; J trimming: 4 bases; junction bases outside the gene matches: 11. CDR1 SGHTA and CDR2 FQGNSA come from the germline V gene.

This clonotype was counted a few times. The CDR3: CASSYGTAEQETQYF. For the CDR3, the DNA is TGTGCCAGCAGCTACGGGACGGCGGAACAAGAGACCCAGTACTTC. The chain recombines TRBV28 with TRBJ2-5; TRBD1 or TRBD2 may be the D gene (5 bases each). CDR3 length: 15 residues. The germline V gene has CDR1 MDHEN and CDR2 SYDVKM. V lost 6 bases and J 2 bases, leaving 16 bases between the germline ends.

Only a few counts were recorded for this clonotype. The CDR3 DNA sequence: TGCAGCGTTCCTGCCTTGAACACTGAAGCTTTCTTT. Translating gives CSVPALNTEAFF. This rearrangement joins TRBV29-1 to TRBJ1-1; D unresolved. Trimming took 5 bases from V and 0 from J, leaving 7 bases between them. CDR3 length equals 12 residues. Germline V gene sequence: CDR1 SQVTM, CDR2 ANQGSEA. Using reference TRBV29-1 and TRBJ1-1 for the parts outside the CDR3, the full variable domain is SAVISQKPSRDICQRGTSLTIQCQVDSQVTMMFWYRQQPGQSLTLIATANQGSEATYESGFVIDKFPISRPNLTFSTLTVSNMSPEDSSIYLCSVPALNTEAFFGQGTRLTVV.

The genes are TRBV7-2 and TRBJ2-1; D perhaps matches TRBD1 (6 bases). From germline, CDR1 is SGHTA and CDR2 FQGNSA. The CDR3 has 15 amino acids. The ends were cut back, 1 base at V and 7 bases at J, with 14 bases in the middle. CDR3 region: CASSLGRQGRNEQFF. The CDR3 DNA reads TGTGCCAGCAGCTTAGGTCGGCAGGGGCGGAATGAGCAGTTCTTC. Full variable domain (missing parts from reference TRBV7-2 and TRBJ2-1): GAGVSQSPSNKVTEKGKDVELRCDPISGHTALYWYRQSLGQGLEFLIYFQGNSAPDKSGLPSDRFSAERTGGSVSTLTIQRTQQEDSAVYLCASSLGRQGRNEQFFGPGTRLTVL.

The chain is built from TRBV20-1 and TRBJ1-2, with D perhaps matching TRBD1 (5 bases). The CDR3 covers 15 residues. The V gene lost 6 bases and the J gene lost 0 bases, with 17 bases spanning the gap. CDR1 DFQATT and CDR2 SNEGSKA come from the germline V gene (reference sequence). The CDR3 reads CSAVAGGVANYGYTF. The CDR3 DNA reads TGCAGTGCCGTTGCGGGGGGAGTCGCTAACTATGGCTACACCTTC.

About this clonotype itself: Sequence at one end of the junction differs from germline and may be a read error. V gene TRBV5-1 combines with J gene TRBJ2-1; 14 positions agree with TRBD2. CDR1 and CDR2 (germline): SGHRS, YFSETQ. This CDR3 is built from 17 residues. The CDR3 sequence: CVSSSGLAGGLSDEQFF. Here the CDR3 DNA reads TGCGTCAGCAGCTCAGGACTAGCGGGAGGACTAAGTGATGAGCAGTTCTTC.

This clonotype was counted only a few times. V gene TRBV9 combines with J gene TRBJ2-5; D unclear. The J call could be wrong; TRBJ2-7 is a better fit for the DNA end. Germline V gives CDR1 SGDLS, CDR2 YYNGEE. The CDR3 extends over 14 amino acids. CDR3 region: CASSVEDGPAEQYF. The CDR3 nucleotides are TGTGCCAGCAGCGTAGAAGACGGCCCTGCCGAGCAGTACTTC.

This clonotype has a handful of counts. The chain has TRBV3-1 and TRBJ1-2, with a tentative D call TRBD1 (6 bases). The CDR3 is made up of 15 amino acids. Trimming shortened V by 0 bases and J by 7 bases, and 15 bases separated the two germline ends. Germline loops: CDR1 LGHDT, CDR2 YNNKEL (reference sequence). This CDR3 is CASSQETVGGFGYTF. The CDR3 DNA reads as TGTGCCAGCAGCCAAGAGACGGTGGGGGGCTTTGGCTACACCTTC.

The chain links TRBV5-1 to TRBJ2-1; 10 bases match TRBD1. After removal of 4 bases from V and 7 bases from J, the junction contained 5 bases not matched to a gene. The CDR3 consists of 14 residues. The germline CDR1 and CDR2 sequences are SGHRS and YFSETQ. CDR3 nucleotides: TGCGCCAGCAGCACCTGGACAGGGGGGAATGAGCAGTTCTTC. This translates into CASSTWTGGNEQFF.

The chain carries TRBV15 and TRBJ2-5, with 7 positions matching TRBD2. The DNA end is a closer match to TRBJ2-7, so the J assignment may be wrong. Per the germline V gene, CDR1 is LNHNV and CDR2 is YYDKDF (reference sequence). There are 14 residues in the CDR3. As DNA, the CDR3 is TGTGCCACCAGCAGAGAACGTACTAGCGACGAGCAGTACTTC. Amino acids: CATSRERTSDEQYF.

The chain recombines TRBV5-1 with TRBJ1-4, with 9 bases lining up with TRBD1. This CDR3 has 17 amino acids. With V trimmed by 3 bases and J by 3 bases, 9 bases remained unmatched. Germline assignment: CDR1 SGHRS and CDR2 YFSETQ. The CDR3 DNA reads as TGCGCCAGCAGCTGGAGCCCTACAGGGGGCTCTAATGAAAAACTGTTTTTT. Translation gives CASSWSPTGGSNEKLFF. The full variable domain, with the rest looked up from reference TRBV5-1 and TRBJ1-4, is KAGVTQTPRYLIKTRGQQVTLSCSPISGHRSVSWYQQTPGQGLQFLFEYFSETQRNKGNFPGRFSGRQFSNSRSEMNVSTLELGDSALYLCASSWSPTGGSNEKLFFGSGTQLSVL.

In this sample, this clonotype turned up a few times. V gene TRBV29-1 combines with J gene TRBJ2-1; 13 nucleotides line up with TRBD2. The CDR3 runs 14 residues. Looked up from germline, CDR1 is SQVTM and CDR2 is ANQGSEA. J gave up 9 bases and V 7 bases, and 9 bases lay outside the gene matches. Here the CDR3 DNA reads TGCAGCGAAGGACTAGCGGGAGCTCCAGCTGAGCAGTTCTTC. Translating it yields CSEGLAGAPAEQFF.